What follows is one TCR beta chain and its context. The antigen is not known. Sampling of blood occurred at baseline, cycle 4 day 1, and cycle 7 day 1. Measured with immunoSEQ multiplex PCR; TCRdb has only the in-frame clones, and not every one. The sample includes approximately 20,000 clones, just over 85% seen only once; the top ten take less than 15%. The sample is drawn from a study of OX40 agonist ivuxolimab in advanced cancers. Study-level points and caveats: With doses of 0.1 to 3.0 mg/kg, CD4+ and CD8+ blood T cells had undergone clonal expansion by week 6.

The germline V gene encodes CDR1 SNHLY and CDR2 FYNNEI. The CDR3 is 12 residues long. Unmatched junction bases numbered 2, after V lost 5 bases and J lost 5 bases. The chain couples TRBV2 to TRBJ1-1; 7 bases map to TRBD1. This TCR was recovered from an adult with an advanced solid tumor such as melanoma, head and neck, liver or kidney cancer. The sequenced sample was CD4+ or CD8+ T cells sorted from blood, obtained in a trial of the OX40 agonist ivuxolimab. DNA for the CDR3: TGTGCCAGCAGTTTACAGGGGACTGAAGCTTTCTTT. Protein product: CASSLQGTEAFF.